Following are 3 T cell receptor beta chains from one sample sequenced in a study of Tregs in tolerant kidney transplant recipients. Recipients received nonmyeloablative bone marrow transplants from related graft donors, with transient mixed chimerism. Here immunoSEQ multiplex PCR was the method, and the copy in TCRdb shows in-frame clones only, minus some. The table records roughly 80,000 clones, around nine tenths of them present only once. The source was CD4+ T cells from blood (PBMCs), collected 24 months after the transplant. The receptors originated from a human patient who received a combined kidney and bone marrow transplant. Some T cells here may be from the graft donor.

The V call is TRBV5-5, the J call TRBJ1-5; no clear D. The CDR3 contains 16 residues. The germline V gene has CDR1 SGHKS and CDR2 YYEKEE (reference sequence). The V end lost 5 bases, the J end lost 0 bases, and 15 bases lay between the germline ends. The CDR3 DNA reads TGTGCCAGCAGTTCTAGCCCGGATTATAGCAATCAGCCCCAGCATTTT. This translates into CASSSSPDYSNQPQHF. Supplemented by reference TRBV5-5 and TRBJ1-5, the full variable domain reads DAGVTQSPTHLIKTRGQQVTLRCSPISGHKSVSWYQQVLGQGPQFIFQYYEKEERGRGNFPDRFSARQFPNYSSELNVNALLLGDSALYLCASSSSPDYSNQPQHFGDGTRLSIL.

The chain has TRBV2 and TRBJ1-1; 8 nucleotides line up with TRBD1. The V gene end was trimmed by 5 bases and the J gene end by 5 bases; junction bases not matched to a gene: 10. Germline lookup yields CDR1 SNHLY and CDR2 FYNNEI. The CDR3 runs 15 residues. This CDR3 reads CASSPGGAFGTEAFF. Written as DNA, the CDR3 is TGTGCCAGCAGTCCAGGGGGCGCGTTTGGTACTGAAGCTTTCTTT.

This clone was detected once. The V gene is TRBV7-3, the J gene TRBJ1-1; 9 bases fit TRBD1. Germline CDR1 and CDR2: SGHTA and FQGTGA. The length of the CDR3 is 14 residues. Trimming took 5 bases from V and 1 from J; bases not matched to a gene: 2. CDR3 nucleotides: TGTGCCAGCAGCGCACAGGGGGCGAACACTGAAGCTTTCTTT. Translating gives CASSAQGANTEAFF.